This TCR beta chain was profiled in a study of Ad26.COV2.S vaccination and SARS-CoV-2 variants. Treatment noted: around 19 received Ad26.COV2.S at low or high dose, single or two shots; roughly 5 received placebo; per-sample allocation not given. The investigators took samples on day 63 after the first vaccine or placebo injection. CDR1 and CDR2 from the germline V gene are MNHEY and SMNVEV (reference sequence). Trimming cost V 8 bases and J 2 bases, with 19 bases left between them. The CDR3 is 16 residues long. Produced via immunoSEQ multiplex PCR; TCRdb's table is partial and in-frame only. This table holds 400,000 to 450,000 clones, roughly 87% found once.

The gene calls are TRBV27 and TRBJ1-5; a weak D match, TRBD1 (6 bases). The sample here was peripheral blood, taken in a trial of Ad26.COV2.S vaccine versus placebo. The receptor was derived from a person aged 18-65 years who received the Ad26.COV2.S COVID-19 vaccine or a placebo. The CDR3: CASGKPTGYRNQPQHF. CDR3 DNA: TGTGCCAGCGGAAAACCCACAGGGTATCGCAATCAGCCCCAGCATTTT.